Below, one TCR beta chain is given with its context. Its antigen is currently unknown. The sample comes from a study of Graves' ophthalmopathy and Graves' hyperthyroidism. Amplified TCR beta CDR3 regions were obtained using RNA transcripts as template. A first-round RT-PCR used HTBI primers, followed by a second-round multiplex PCR. Each CDR3 protein gets one entry after TCRdb re-called the multiplex PCR reads with MiXCR. The sample has over a million distinct CDR3 sequences; roughly 35% are singletons. Broader study findings: Detection in blood was also observed for most expanded thyroid clonotypes above 0.001 frequency.

The specimen sequenced was peripheral blood or thyroid tissue (not recorded which). The receptor was derived from an adult man with Graves' hyperthyroidism.

The CDR3 loop reads CSASPAFREQYF. In DNA, the CDR3 is TGCAGTGCTAGCCCGGCGTTCCGGGAGCAGTACTTC. The chain has TRBV20-1 and TRBJ2-7, with unresolved D. There are 12 residues in the CDR3. Germline loops: CDR1 DFQATT, CDR2 SNEGSKA (reference sequence). V was shortened by 3 bases and J by 7 bases, with 13 bases between the two germline ends.